This T cell receptor beta chain came from a study of response to subunit inactivated influenza vaccine. Losses at the gene ends were 4 bases for V and 4 bases for J; bases not matched to a gene: 6. The CDR3 has 15 residues. The germline gives CDR1 WNHNN, CDR2 SYGVQD (reference sequence). Details on this clonotype: What it binds is unknown.

TCRdb reprocessed the RT-PCR reads with MiXCR, giving one entry per CDR3 protein. The data hold over 800,000 distinct CDR3 sequences, with 21% observed a single time. The study, taken as a whole, reports: With each seasonal influenza vaccination, the authors suggested, few new T cells are recruited.

The TCR was taken from a man in his forties or fifties who received an inactivated influenza vaccine. The chain uses TRBV10-1 and TRBJ1-3, with TRBD1 identical over 8 bases. The sequenced sample was PBMCs from blood, obtained less than 6 days after vaccination. This CDR3 is CASSVSGQGGNTIYF. In DNA, the CDR3 is TGCGCCAGCAGTGTTTCCGGACAGGGAGGAAACACCATATATTTT.